This T cell receptor beta chain was profiled in a study of CXCR3-negative and CXCR3-positive naive CD8 T cells. UMI-labeled TRB cDNA libraries were prepared by 5' RACE. TCRdb re-called the 5' RACE reads; one entry per CDR3 protein, DNA not given. The sample table includes roughly 130,000 distinct CDR3 sequences. CDR1 is SEHNR, CDR2 FQNEAQ, per germline (reference sequence). The CDR3 consists of 12 residues. Whole-study findings and limits: CXCR3-negative naive cells had less hydrophobic TRB CDR3s than did CXCR3-positive naive cells.

In the case of this clonotype: Its antigen remains unidentified.

The sequence came from a human donor in good health. Some clones in this sample may be carry-over from other donors' samples. The J gene is TRBJ1-1, the V gene TRBV7-9. Sequenced sample: naive CXCR3+ CD8+ T cells from blood. Subset meaning: CD45RO-CCR7+CD27+CD95- naive CD8+ T cells expressing CXCR3 (TNR3+). CDR3 sequence: CASSALYTEAFF.